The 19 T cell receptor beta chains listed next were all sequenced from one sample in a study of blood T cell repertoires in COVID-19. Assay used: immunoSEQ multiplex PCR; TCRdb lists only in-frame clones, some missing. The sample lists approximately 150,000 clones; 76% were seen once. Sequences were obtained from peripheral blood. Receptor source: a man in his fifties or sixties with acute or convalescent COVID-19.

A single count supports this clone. The CDR3 spells CASGPGTGTYNEQFF. CDR3 DNA: TGTGCTAGTGGCCCCGGGACAGGGACCTACAATGAGCAGTTCTTC. This chain uses TRBV12-5 with TRBJ2-1, with 9 bases identical to TRBD1. The CDR3 consists of 15 residues. V gave up 6 bases and J gave up 2 bases; unmatched junction bases: 5. Germline CDR1 LGHNT, CDR2 FRNRAP.

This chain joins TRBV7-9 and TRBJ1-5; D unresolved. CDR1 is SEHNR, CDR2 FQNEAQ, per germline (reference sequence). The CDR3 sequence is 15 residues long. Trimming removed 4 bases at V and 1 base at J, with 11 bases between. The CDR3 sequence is CASSYFRVSNQPQHF. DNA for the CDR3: TGTGCCAGCAGCTATTTTCGAGTGAGCAATCAGCCCCAGCATTTT.

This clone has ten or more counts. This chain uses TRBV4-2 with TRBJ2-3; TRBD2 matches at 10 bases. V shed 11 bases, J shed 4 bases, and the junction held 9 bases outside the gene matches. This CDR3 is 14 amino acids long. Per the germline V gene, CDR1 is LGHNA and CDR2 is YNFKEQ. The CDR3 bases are TGTGCCTCTACTGAAGCGGGAGGGTCAGATACGCAGTATTTT. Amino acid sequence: CASTEAGGSDTQYF.

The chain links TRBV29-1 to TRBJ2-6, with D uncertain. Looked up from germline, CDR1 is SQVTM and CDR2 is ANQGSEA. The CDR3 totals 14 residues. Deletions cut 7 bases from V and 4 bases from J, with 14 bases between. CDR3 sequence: CSAETESGANVLTF. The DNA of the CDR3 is TGCAGCGCCGAAACAGAGTCGGGGGCCAACGTCCTGACTTTC.

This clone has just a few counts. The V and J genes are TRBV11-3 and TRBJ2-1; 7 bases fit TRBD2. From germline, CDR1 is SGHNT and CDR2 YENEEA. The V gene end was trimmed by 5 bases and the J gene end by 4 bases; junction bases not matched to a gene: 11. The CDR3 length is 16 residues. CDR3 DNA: TGTGCCAGCAGCGGTGGAGCTAGCGGTTCATACAATGAGCAGTTCTTC. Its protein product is CASSGGASGSYNEQFF.

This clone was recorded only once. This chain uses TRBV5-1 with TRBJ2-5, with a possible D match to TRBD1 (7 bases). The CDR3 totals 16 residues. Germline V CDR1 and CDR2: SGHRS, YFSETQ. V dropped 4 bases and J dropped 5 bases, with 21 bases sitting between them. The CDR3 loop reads CASSHPGSGRGETQYF. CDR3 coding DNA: TGCGCCAGCAGCCATCCCGGGAGTGGCAGGGGGGAGACCCAGTACTTC.

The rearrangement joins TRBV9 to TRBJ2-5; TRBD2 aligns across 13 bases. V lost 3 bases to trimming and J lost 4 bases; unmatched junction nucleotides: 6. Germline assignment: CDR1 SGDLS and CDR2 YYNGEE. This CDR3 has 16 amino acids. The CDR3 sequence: CASSATSGRAGETQYF. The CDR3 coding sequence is TGTGCCAGCAGCGCAACTAGCGGGAGGGCTGGAGAGACCCAGTACTTC.

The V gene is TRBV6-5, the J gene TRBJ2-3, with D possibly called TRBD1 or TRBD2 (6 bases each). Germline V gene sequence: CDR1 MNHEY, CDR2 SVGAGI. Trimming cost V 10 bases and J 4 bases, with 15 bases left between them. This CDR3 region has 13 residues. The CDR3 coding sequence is TGTGCCACCAGGGGCGGGGAGGCAGATACGCAGTATTTT. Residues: CATRGGEADTQYF.

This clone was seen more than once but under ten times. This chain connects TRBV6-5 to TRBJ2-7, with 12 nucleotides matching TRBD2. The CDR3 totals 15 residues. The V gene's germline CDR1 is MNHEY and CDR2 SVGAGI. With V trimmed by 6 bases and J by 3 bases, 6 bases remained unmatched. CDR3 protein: CASSRTSGRYYEQYF. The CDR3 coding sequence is TGTGCCAGCAGCCGTACTAGCGGGAGGTACTACGAGCAGTACTTC.

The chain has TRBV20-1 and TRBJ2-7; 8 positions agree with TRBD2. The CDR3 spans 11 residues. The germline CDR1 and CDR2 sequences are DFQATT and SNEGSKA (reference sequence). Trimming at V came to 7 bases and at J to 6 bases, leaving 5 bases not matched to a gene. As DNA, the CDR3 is TGCAGTGGACTAGCGCAGGGCGAGCAGTACTTC. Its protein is CSGLAQGEQYF.

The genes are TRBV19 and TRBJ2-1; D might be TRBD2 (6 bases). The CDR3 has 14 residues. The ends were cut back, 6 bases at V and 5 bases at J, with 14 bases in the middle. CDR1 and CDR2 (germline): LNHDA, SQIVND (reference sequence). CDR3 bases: TGTGCCAGTAGCACTAGCATTGCCAACAATGAGCAGTTCTTC. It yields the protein CASSTSIANNEQFF.

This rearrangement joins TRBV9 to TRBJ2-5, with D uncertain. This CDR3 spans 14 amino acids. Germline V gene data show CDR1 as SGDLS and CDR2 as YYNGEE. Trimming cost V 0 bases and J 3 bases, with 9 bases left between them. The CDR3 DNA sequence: TGTGCCAGCAGCGTAGAGGAGAGAAAAGAGACCCAGTACTTC. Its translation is CASSVEERKETQYF. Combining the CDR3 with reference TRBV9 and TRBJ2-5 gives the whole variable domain DSGVTQTPKHLITATGQRVTLRCSPRSGDLSVYWYQQSLDQGLQFLIQYYNGEERAKGNILERFSAQQFPDLHSELNLSSLELGDSALYFCASSVEERKETQYFGPGTRLLVL.

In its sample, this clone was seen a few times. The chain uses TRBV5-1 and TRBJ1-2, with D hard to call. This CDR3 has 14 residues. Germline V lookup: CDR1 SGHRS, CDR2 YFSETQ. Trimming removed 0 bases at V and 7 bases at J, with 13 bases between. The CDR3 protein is CASSLGQRDGGYTF. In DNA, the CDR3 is TGCGCCAGCAGCTTGGGGCAGAGGGATGGTGGCTACACCTTC.

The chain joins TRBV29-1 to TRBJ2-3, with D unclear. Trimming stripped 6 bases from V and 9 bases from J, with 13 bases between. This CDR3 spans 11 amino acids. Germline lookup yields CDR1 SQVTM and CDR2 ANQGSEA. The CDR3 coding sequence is TGCAGCGTGGCCGCAGGTGGGACGCAGTATTTT. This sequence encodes CSVAAGGTQYF.

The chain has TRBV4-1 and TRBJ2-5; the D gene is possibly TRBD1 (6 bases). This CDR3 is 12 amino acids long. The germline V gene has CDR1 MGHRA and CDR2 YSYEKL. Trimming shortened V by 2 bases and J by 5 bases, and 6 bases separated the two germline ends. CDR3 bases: TGCGCCAGCAGCCAAAGGGGGGAGACCCAGTACTTC. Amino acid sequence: CASSQRGETQYF.

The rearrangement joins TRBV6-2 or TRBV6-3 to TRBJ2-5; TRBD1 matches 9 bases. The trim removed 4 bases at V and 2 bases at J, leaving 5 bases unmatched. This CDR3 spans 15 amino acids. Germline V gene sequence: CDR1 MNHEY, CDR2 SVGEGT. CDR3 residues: CASSLGTGWQETQYF. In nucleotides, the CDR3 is TGTGCCAGCAGTTTAGGGACAGGGTGGCAAGAGACCCAGTACTTC.

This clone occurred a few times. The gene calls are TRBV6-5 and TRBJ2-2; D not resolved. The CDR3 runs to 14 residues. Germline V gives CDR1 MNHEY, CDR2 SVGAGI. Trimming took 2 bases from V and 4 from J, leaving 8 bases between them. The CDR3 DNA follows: TGTGCCAGCAGTTACGCGGAGTTCACCGGGGAGCTGTTTTTT. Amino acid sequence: CASSYAEFTGELFF.

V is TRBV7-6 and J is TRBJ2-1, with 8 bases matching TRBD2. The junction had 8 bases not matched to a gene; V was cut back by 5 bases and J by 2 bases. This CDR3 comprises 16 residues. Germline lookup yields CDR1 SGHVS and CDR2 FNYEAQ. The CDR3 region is CASSRLVAGPYNEQFF. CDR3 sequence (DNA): TGTGCCAGCAGCCGACTAGTAGCGGGACCCTACAATGAGCAGTTCTTC.

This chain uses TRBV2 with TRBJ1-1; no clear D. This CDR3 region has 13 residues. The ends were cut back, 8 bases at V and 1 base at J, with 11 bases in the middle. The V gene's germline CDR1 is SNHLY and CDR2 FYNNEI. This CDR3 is CASGSRRNTEAFF. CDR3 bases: TGTGCCAGCGGTAGTAGGAGGAACACTGAAGCTTTCTTT.